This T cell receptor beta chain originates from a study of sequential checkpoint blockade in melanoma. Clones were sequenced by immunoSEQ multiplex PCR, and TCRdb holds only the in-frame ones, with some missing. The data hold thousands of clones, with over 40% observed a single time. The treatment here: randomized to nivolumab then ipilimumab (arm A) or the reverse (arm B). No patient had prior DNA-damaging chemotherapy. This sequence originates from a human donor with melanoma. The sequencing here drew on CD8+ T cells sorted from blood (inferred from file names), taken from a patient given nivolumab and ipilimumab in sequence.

As DNA, the CDR3 is TGTGCCAGCAGCTCTATCAGGGGCACGTCCGAGCAGTACTTC. This gives the protein CASSSIRGTSEQYF. This chain uses TRBV7-9 with TRBJ2-7; weak D call: TRBD1 (6 bases). Per the germline V gene, CDR1 is SEHNR and CDR2 is FQNEAQ (reference sequence). CDR3 length: 14 amino acids. V was shortened by 4 bases and J by 6 bases, with 16 bases between the two germline ends.